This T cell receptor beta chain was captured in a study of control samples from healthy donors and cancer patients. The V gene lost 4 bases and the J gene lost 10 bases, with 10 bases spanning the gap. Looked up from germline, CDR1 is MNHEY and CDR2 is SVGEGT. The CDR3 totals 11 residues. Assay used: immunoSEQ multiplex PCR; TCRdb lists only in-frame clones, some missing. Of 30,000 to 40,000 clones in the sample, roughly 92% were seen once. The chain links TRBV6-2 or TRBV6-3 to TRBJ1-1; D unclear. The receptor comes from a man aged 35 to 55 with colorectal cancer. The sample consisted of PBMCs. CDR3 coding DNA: TGTGCCAGCAGTTCCCCCGTTCGAGCTTTCTTT. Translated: CASSSPVRAFF.